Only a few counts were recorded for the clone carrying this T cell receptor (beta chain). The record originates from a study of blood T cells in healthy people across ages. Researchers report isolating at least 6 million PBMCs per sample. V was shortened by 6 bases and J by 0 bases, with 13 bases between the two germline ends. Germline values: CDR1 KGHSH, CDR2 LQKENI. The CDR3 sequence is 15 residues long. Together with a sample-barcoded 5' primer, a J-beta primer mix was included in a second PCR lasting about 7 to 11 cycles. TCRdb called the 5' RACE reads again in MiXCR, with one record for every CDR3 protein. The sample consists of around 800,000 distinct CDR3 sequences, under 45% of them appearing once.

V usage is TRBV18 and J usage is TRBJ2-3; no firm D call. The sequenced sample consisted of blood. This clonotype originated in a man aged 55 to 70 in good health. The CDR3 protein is CASSPSSPSTDTQYF. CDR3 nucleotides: TGTGCCAGCTCCCCGTCGTCACCAAGCACAGATACGCAGTATTTT.